One sample yielded the 27 T cell receptor beta chains listed below, sequenced in a study of CD8 T cell repertoires and HIV-1 epitope variants. Data came from immunoSEQ multiplex PCR; TCRdb stores just in-frame clones and leaves some out. This sample yields 6,800 or so clones, of which approximately 65% are seen a single time; around 40% belongs to the top ten. Their recognized antigens are unknown. Input material: cultured CD8+ T cells derived from PBMCs. The receptors here all came from a male donor with HIV.

The V gene is TRBV4-3, the J gene TRBJ1-6; a weak D match, TRBD1 (5 bases). This CDR3 has 21 amino acids. V dropped 0 bases and J dropped 0 bases, with 21 bases sitting between them. Germline lookup yields CDR1 LGHNA and CDR2 YSLEER. The CDR3 nucleotides read TGCGCCAGCAGCCAAGATTGGGCCGGGGTGGGGGATAACTCCTATAATTCACCCCTCCACTTT. It encodes CASSQDWAGVGDNSYNSPLHF.

The J gene is TRBJ2-7, the V gene TRBV4-3, with unresolved D. Germline V lookup: CDR1 LGHNA, CDR2 YSLEER. V lost 0 bases and J 0 bases, leaving 6 bases between the germline ends. The CDR3 totals 14 residues. The CDR3 is CASSQDASSYEQYF. In DNA form, the CDR3 reads TGCGCCAGCAGCCAAGACGCCAGCTCCTACGAGCAGTACTTC.

J is TRBJ1-2 and V is TRBV6-1; possibly TRBD1 for D (6 bases). Trimming stripped 0 bases from V and 3 bases from J, with 11 bases between. CDR1 is MNHNS and CDR2 is SASEGT in the germline V gene. The CDR3 totals 15 residues. CDR3 DNA: TGTGCCAGCAGTGAAGCTGGGGGCAGGGACTATGGCTACACCTTC. Its protein is CASSEAGGRDYGYTF.

Points on this clone: Sequence at one end of the junction differs from germline and may be a read error. The rearrangement uses TRBV11-2 and TRBJ1-2; D gene unclear. The CDR3 spans 16 residues. Germline V gene data show CDR1 as SGHAT and CDR2 as FQNNGV. CDR3 coding DNA: TGCGCCAGCAGCCAAGATCCCGTCGAACTCGACTATGGCTACACCTTC. Its protein product is CASSQDPVELDYGYTF.

The rearrangement joins TRBV25-1 to TRBJ1-2; no definite D call. V was pared by 1 base and J by 4 bases, with 10 bases between. Per germline, CDR1 MGHDK and CDR2 SYGVNS. The CDR3 has 14 residues. CDR3 region: CASSELGSFYGYTF. The DNA of the CDR3 is TGTGCCAGCAGTGAATTGGGCAGTTTCTATGGCTACACCTTC.

The gene calls are TRBV25-1 and TRBJ2-1; 11 positions agree with TRBD2. The CDR3 is 15 amino acids. Germline V CDR1 and CDR2: MGHDK, SYGVNS. V trimming: 6 bases; J trimming: 8 bases; junction bases outside the gene matches: 9. CDR3 loop: CASSASSGRRDEQFF. For the CDR3, the DNA is TGTGCCAGCAGCGCTTCTAGCGGGAGGAGGGATGAGCAGTTCTTC.

This chain joins TRBV5-8 and TRBJ2-5; D not certain. V shed 0 bases and J shed 1 base, with 10 bases lying between them. Germline CDR1 is SGHTS and CDR2 is YDEGEE. The CDR3 is 15 residues long. The CDR3 loop is CASSLEWGVQETQYF. CDR3 DNA sequence: TGTGCCAGCAGCTTGGAATGGGGTGTCCAAGAGACCCAGTACTTC.

The gene calls are TRBV9 and TRBJ2-3; tentative D call: TRBD2 (5 bases). Trimming removed 4 bases at V and 6 bases at J, with 15 bases between. The CDR3 is made up of 14 amino acids. Germline V gene sequence: CDR1 SGDLS, CDR2 YYNGEE. The CDR3 loop reads CASSLPTISDTQYF. In DNA form, the CDR3 reads TGTGCCAGCAGCCTCCCGACTATTTCGGATACGCAGTATTTT.

The chain is built from TRBV4-3 and TRBJ2-3; D is possibly TRBD1 or TRBD2 (5 bases each). CDR1 is LGHNA and CDR2 is YSLEER in the germline V gene. This CDR3 is 18 amino acids long. Trimming shortened V by 5 bases and J by 1 base, and 22 bases separated the two germline ends. The CDR3 DNA reads TGCGCCAGCAGCAGAGACCTCCGGGACCCCCGGCGCACAGATACGCAGTATTTT. This codes for CASSRDLRDPRRTDTQYF.

CDR3 residues: CASSPDIAGPRGDTQYF. In nucleotides, the CDR3 is TGTGCCAGCAGTCCTGACATAGCGGGGCCACGGGGAGATACGCAGTATTTT. The chain couples TRBV28 to TRBJ2-3; 8 bases are shared with TRBD2. The CDR3 contains 17 residues. The trim removed 5 bases at V and 5 bases at J, leaving 15 bases unmatched. CDR1 is MDHEN and CDR2 is SYDVKM in the germline V gene. Filled out from reference TRBV28 and TRBJ2-3, the complete variable domain reads DVKVTQSSRYLVKRTGEKVFLECVQDMDHENMFWYRQDPGLGLRLIYFSYDVKMKEKGDIPEGYSVSREKKERFSLILESASTNQTSMYLCASSPDIAGPRGDTQYFGPGTRLTVL.

The chain has TRBV28 and TRBJ2-7; TRBD2 might be the D (6 bases). CDR1 and CDR2 from the germline V gene are MDHEN and SYDVKM. The CDR3 has 13 residues. Trimming pared 7 bases from V and 3 bases from J, leaving 13 bases between. The CDR3 is CASIGSSDYEQYF. In DNA form, the CDR3 reads TGTGCCAGCATCGGTTCTAGCGACTACGAGCAGTACTTC.

This clone was found once. The chain uses TRBV11-1 and TRBJ2-5, with 11 bases lining up with TRBD2. Looked up from germline, CDR1 is SGHAT and CDR2 is FQDESV (reference sequence). Unmatched junction bases numbered 5, after V lost 5 bases and J lost 0 bases. The CDR3 covers 16 residues. The CDR3 DNA sequence: TGTGCCAGCAGCCCATGGACTAGCGGGTACCAAGAGACCCAGTACTTC. Translating gives CASSPWTSGYQETQYF.

The chain links TRBV5-5 to TRBJ2-1, with a tentative D call TRBD1 (6 bases). V was trimmed by 0 bases and J by 3 bases, leaving 7 bases between them. The CDR3 totals 14 residues. The germline CDR1 and CDR2 sequences are SGHKS and YYEKEE (reference sequence). Here the CDR3 reads CASSLEDSYNEQFF. Here the CDR3 DNA reads TGTGCCAGCAGCTTGGAGGACAGCTACAATGAGCAGTTCTTC.

For this clone: Other DNA sequences in the sample encode the same CDR3. The V call is TRBV7-8, the J call TRBJ2-3; 8 nucleotides agree with TRBD1. V lost 5 bases to trimming and J lost 1 base; unmatched junction nucleotides: 8. The CDR3 contains 16 residues. Germline V gene lookup returns CDR1 SGHVS and CDR2 FQNEAQ. CDR3 residues: CASSPQTGVRTDTQYF. The CDR3 DNA sequence: TGTGCCAGCAGCCCGCAGACAGGGGTACGCACAGATACGCAGTATTTT.

V is TRBV27 and J is TRBJ2-5, with no clear D. Per germline, CDR1 MNHEY and CDR2 SMNVEV (reference sequence). CDR3 length: 12 amino acids. Trimming left V 5 bases short and J 5 bases short, with 9 bases between. CDR3 region: CASSPLGETQYF. CDR3 DNA: TGTGCCAGCAGTCCCCTGGGGGAGACCCAGTACTTC.

This clone turned up a few times. The gene calls are TRBV2 and TRBJ1-1; a weak D match, TRBD1 (5 bases). The CDR3 runs 13 residues. Trimming took off 2 bases at V and 3 bases at J, with 7 bases between the two ends. CDR1 and CDR2 (germline): SNHLY, FYNNEI. CDR3 nucleotides: TGTGCCAGCAGTGAATTGGGGGACACTGAAGCTTTCTTT. This sequence encodes CASSELGDTEAFF.

The chain carries TRBV15 and TRBJ2-4; D may match TRBD1 or TRBD2 (5 bases each). Trimming left V 0 bases short and J 2 bases short, with 17 bases between. The CDR3 contains 18 residues. Germline CDR1 LNHNV, CDR2 YYDKDF (reference sequence). For the CDR3, the DNA is TGTGCCACCAGCAGAGATCGGGGCAGTGAGGGTTCCAAAAACATTCAGTACTTC. Its protein product is CATSRDRGSEGSKNIQYF.

The chain is built from TRBV4-2 and TRBJ1-2; 8 positions agree with TRBD1. The CDR3 is 16 amino acids. The germline CDR1 and CDR2 sequences are LGHNA and YNFKEQ. The ends lost 2 bases at V and 2 bases at J; junction bases unmatched: 7. In DNA form, the CDR3 reads TGTGCCAGCAGCCAACCCGGACAGGGTGAGAACTATGGCTACACCTTC. It codes for CASSQPGQGENYGYTF.

The V gene is TRBV27, the J gene TRBJ1-5; D remains unclear. CDR1 and CDR2 from the germline V gene are MNHEY and SMNVEV (reference sequence). The CDR3 has 15 amino acids. Trimming left V 8 bases short and J 4 bases short, with 18 bases between. The CDR3 bases are TGTGCCAGCCGATTTTCGGGATCCGGAAATCAGCCCCAGCATTTT. This encodes CASRFSGSGNQPQHF.

V gene TRBV7-8 combines with J gene TRBJ2-1; 9 nucleotides line up with TRBD2. The length of the CDR3 is 17 residues. V lost 4 bases, J lost 5 bases, and 12 bases stayed unmatched. Looked up from germline, CDR1 is SGHVS and CDR2 is FQNEAQ. The CDR3 sequence is CASSSSFWTSVNNEQFF. In DNA, the CDR3 is TGTGCCAGCAGCTCTAGCTTCTGGACTAGCGTAAACAATGAGCAGTTCTTC.

The J gene is TRBJ2-1, the V gene TRBV15, with D perhaps matching TRBD2 (6 bases). The CDR3 is made up of 16 amino acids. Trimming pared 3 bases from V and 5 bases from J, leaving 17 bases between. CDR1 LNHNV and CDR2 YYDKDF come from the germline V gene (reference sequence). The CDR3 reads CATSRGGLGSDNEQFF. The DNA of the CDR3 is TGTGCCACCAGCAGGGGGGGACTGGGTTCCGACAATGAGCAGTTCTTC. Full variable domain (remainder filled in from reference TRBV15 and TRBJ2-1): DAMVIQNPRYQVTQFGKPVTLSCSQTLNHNVMYWYQQKSSQAPKLLFHYYDKDFNNEADTPDNFQSRRPNTSFCFLDIRSPGLGDTAMYLCATSRGGLGSDNEQFFGPGTRLTVL.

The J gene is TRBJ2-4, the V gene TRBV28; no definite D call. The CDR3 runs to 14 residues. CDR1 and CDR2 (germline): MDHEN, SYDVKM. The ends were cut back, 5 bases at V and 0 bases at J, with 8 bases in the middle. CDR3 sequence (DNA): TGTGCCAGCAGTCTTAGGGTAGCCAAAAACATTCAGTACTTC. Translating gives CASSLRVAKNIQYF.

This clone was observed a few times. This chain uses TRBV7-3 with TRBJ2-7, with no clear D. The germline V gene has CDR1 SGHTA and CDR2 FQGTGA. Trimming took off 0 bases at V and 6 bases at J, with 12 bases between the two ends. The CDR3 is 14 amino acids. CDR3 region: CASSLTGSTGEQYF. In nucleotides, the CDR3 is TGTGCCAGCAGCTTAACAGGCAGTACGGGCGAGCAGTACTTC.

The chain employs TRBV18 and TRBJ2-1; 14 nucleotides line up with TRBD2. Germline CDR1 KGHSH, CDR2 LQKENI. The CDR3 spans 21 residues. The V gene end was trimmed by 5 bases and the J gene end by 0 bases; junction bases not matched to a gene: 15. The CDR3 spells CASSAGLAGEVRFSSYNEQFF. Written as DNA, the CDR3 is TGTGCCAGCTCAGCGGGACTAGCGGGAGAAGTTCGTTTCAGCTCCTACAATGAGCAGTTCTTC.

The chain joins TRBV28 to TRBJ1-5; maybe TRBD1 (5 bases). Per the germline V gene, CDR1 is MDHEN and CDR2 is SYDVKM. The CDR3 runs to 15 residues. Trimming cost V 4 bases and J 5 bases, with 15 bases left between them. This chain's CDR3 is CASSWGGETYQPQHF. The DNA of the CDR3 is TGTGCCAGCAGTTGGGGGGGGGAGACATATCAGCCCCAGCATTTT.

The rearrangement joins TRBV7-2 to TRBJ1-1; D gene unclear. Trimming stripped 3 bases from V and 0 bases from J, with 8 bases between. Germline loops: CDR1 SGHTA, CDR2 FQGNSA. The CDR3 is made up of 14 amino acids. CDR3 protein: CASSLQDVNTEAFF. The CDR3 DNA reads TGTGCCAGCAGCTTGCAGGATGTGAACACTGAAGCTTTCTTT.

This clone was picked up one time. This chain links TRBV27 with TRBJ2-3; either TRBD1 or TRBD2 may fit D (5 bases each). There are 14 residues in the CDR3. The germline CDR1 and CDR2 sequences are MNHEY and SMNVEV (reference sequence). Trimming shortened V by 7 bases and J by 5 bases, and 16 bases separated the two germline ends. The DNA for the CDR3 is TGTGCCAGCACCCGGGACGCCCTGGTAGATACGCAGTATTTT. It specifies CASTRDALVDTQYF.